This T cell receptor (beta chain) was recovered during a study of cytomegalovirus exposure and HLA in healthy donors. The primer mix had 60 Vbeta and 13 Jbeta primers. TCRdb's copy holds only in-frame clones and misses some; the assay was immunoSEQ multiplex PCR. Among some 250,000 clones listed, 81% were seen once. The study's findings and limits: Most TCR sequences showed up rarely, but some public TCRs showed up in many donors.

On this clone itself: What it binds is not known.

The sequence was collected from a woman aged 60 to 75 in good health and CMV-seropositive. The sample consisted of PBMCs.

CDR3 residues: CASREWTSLVGIQYF. In nucleotides, the CDR3 is TGTGCCAGCAGGGAGTGGACATCCCTCGTTGGCATTCAGTACTTC. The rearrangement joins TRBV28 to TRBJ2-4, with D perhaps matching TRBD1 (5 bases). The CDR3 spans 15 residues. Germline V gene data show CDR1 as MDHEN and CDR2 as SYDVKM. Deletions cut 6 bases from V and 9 bases from J, with 21 bases between.